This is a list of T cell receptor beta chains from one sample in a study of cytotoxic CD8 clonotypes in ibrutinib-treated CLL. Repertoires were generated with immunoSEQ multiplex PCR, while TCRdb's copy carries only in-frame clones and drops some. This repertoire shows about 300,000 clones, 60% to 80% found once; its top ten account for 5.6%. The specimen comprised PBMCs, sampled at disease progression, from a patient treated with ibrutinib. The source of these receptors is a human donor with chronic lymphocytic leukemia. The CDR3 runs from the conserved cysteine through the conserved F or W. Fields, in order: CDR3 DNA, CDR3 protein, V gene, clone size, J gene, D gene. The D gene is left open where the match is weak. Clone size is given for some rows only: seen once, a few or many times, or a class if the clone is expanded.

TGTGCCAGCAGCTTAGAGGTTTTTAACTCCCCGTGCTTC	CASSLEVFNSPCF	TRBV7-2	few	TRBJ2-4	.
TGTGCCAGCGGGTCGACTAACAATGAGCAGTTCTTC	CASGSTNNEQFF	TRBV2	few	TRBJ2-1	.
TGTGCCAGCAGCTTAGGGGGGATGACCGGGGAGCTGTTTTTT	CASSLGGMTGELFF	TRBV11-2	.	TRBJ2-2	.
TGCAGCGCCGGGGGCCTTAATGAAAAACTGTTTTTT	CSAGGLNEKLFF	TRBV29-1	.	TRBJ1-4	.
TGTGCCAGCAGCTTAGTTCATATAGCGGGAGGAGGCGAGCAGTACTTC	CASSLVHIAGGGEQYF	TRBV7-9	.	TRBJ2-7	TRBD2
TGTGCCAGCTCCGGACTCACCTCTAGCGGGAGCGGGAATGAGCAGTTCTTC	CASSGLTSSGSGNEQFF	TRBV2	.	TRBJ2-1	TRBD2
TGCGCCAGCAGCTTGGCGGTCCGCACCTACGAGCAGTACTTC	CASSLAVRTYEQYF	TRBV5-1	.	TRBJ2-7	.
TGCAGCGTTGTTCCGGGCTTTAATGAAAAACTGTTTTTT	CSVVPGFNEKLFF	TRBV29-1	.	TRBJ1-4	.
TGTGCCAGCAGCAGACAGGGGGAGCTCTACGAGCAGTACTTC	CASSRQGELYEQYF	TRBV5-4	.	TRBJ2-7	TRBD1
TGTGCCAGCAGCTCTGGGTACGGGGAGCTGTTTTTT	CASSSGYGELFF	TRBV5-4	.	TRBJ2-2	.
TGTGCCAGCAGCCGACCAAGGTCTGCTGGAAACACCATATATTTT	CASSRPRSAGNTIYF	TRBV7-8	.	TRBJ1-3	.
TGCGCCAGCAGCCAAGAGGCGGCAGGAATCTACGAGCAGTACTTC	CASSQEAAGIYEQYF	TRBV4-1	.	TRBJ2-7	.
TGCAGCGTGGCGACAGGGGTGGATCAGCCCCAGCATTTT	CSVATGVDQPQHF	TRBV29-1	.	TRBJ1-5	TRBD1
TGTGCCAGCCTACAGGGTGACTGGGGGACGAACACTGAAGCTTTCTTT	CASLQGDWGTNTEAFF	TRBV2	.	TRBJ1-1	.
TGTGCCAGCTCACCACTTAGCGGGAGGGCCGTCCACGAGCAGTACTTC	CASSPLSGRAVHEQYF	TRBV18	.	TRBJ2-7	TRBD2
TGTGCCAGCAGTTTTGGTCCTAGCGGCTCCTACGAGCAGTACTTC	CASSFGPSGSYEQYF	TRBV28	.	TRBJ2-7	TRBD2
TGTGCCACCACCACGACGACCCCCGGGATAAAACAAGAGACCCAGTACTTC	CATTTTTPGIKQETQYF	TRBV15	.	TRBJ2-5	.
TGTGCCAGCAGACAGGGCAGTCAGCCCCAGCATTTT	CASRQGSQPQHF	TRBV6-1	.	TRBJ1-5	.
TGTGCCAGTAGTCCCCGGGACAGGGGGCGCGTTGAGCAGTTCTTC	CASSPRDRGRVEQFF	TRBV19	.	TRBJ2-1	TRBD1
TGCGCCAGCAGCCCGGAACTAGCAGAGTCCTACAATGAGCAGTTCTTC	CASSPELAESYNEQFF	TRBV5-1	.	TRBJ2-1	.
TGTGCCAGCTCACCCGGGACAGCGAACACCGGGGAGCTGTTTTTT	CASSPGTANTGELFF	TRBV18	.	TRBJ2-2	TRBD1
TGTGCCAGCAGCCTCCTAGGACAGGGCAGAGGGACTGAAGCTTTCTTT	CASSLLGQGRGTEAFF	TRBV7-6	.	TRBJ1-1	TRBD1
TGTGCCAGCAGCGTAGATGGAGGGGGCAAATTTGAGACCCAGTACTTC	CASSVDGGGKFETQYF	TRBV9	.	TRBJ2-5	.
TGTGCCAGCAGCGTCGGGGACGGTTTCTCCTACGAGCAGTACTTC	CASSVGDGFSYEQYF	TRBV9	.	TRBJ2-7	.
TGTGCCAGCTCACAAAGGGAGTTAGGCACTGAAGCTTTCTTT	CASSQRELGTEAFF	TRBV18	.	TRBJ1-1	.
TGTGCCAGCAGCTTAGGTAGCGGGAGCACAGATACGCAGTATTTT	CASSLGSGSTDTQYF	TRBV7-9	.	TRBJ2-3	TRBD2
TGTGCCAGCAAAAGGACCTACGAGCAGTACTTC	CASKRTYEQYF	TRBV6-1	.	TRBJ2-7	.
TGCGCCAGCAGCCCGACTAGCGGGGGACTAGAGACCCAGTACTTC	CASSPTSGGLETQYF	TRBV5-1	.	TRBJ2-5	TRBD2
TGCAGCGTTGGGGAACAGGGGGCTTACGAGCAGTACTTC	CSVGEQGAYEQYF	TRBV29-1	.	TRBJ2-7	TRBD1
TGCGCCAGCAGCTTGCAGGGTATTGGAAACACCATATATTTT	CASSLQGIGNTIYF	TRBV5-1	.	TRBJ1-3	.
TGCGCCAGCAGTCCTGCGACATTAGCCAAAAACATTCAGTACTTC	CASSPATLAKNIQYF	TRBV5-1	few	TRBJ2-4	.
TGTGCCAGCAGCTTGGGGGCCCCTTCTAATTCACCCCTCCACTTT	CASSLGAPSNSPLHF	TRBV7-2	.	TRBJ1-6	.
TGTGCCAGCAGTGGAGGGGCCATGAACACTGAAGCTTTCTTT	CASSGGAMNTEAFF	TRBV2	.	TRBJ1-1	.
TGTGCCAGCAGTGAATTGGACAGGTCTAGCGAGACCCAGTACTTC	CASSELDRSSETQYF	TRBV25-1	.	TRBJ2-5	TRBD1
TGTGCCAGCGGAGACTTGAGTGAAAAACTGTTTTTT	CASGDLSEKLFF	TRBV9	few	TRBJ1-4	.
TGTGCCAGCCGACGGGTAGGGGAGACCCAGTACTTC	CASRRVGETQYF	TRBV27	.	TRBJ2-5	.
TGTGCCAGCAGTCTAATAGGCAATGAGCAGTTCTTC	CASSLIGNEQFF	TRBV27	.	TRBJ2-1	.
TGTGCCAGCAGTGATCCACAGGGGAGGACTGAAGCTTTCTTT	CASSDPQGRTEAFF	TRBV25-1	.	TRBJ1-1	TRBD1
TGTGCCAGTAGTATGGGCGGGGACTTAAATGAGCAGTTCTTC	CASSMGGDLNEQFF	TRBV19	.	TRBJ2-1	.
TGTGCCAGCAGCGTACGACTAGCGGGGCTAGATACGCAGTATTTT	CASSVRLAGLDTQYF	TRBV11-3	.	TRBJ2-3	TRBD2
TGTGCCAGCAGTTTTAAGGGTGGAGAGACCCAGTACTTC	CASSFKGGETQYF	TRBV6-5	once	TRBJ2-5	.
TGCAGCGTGGACGGTCCCTCCCCTGTCGAGCAGTACTTC	CSVDGPSPVEQYF	TRBV29-1	.	TRBJ2-7	.
TGTGCCAGCTCACCTGAACGGACAGGGGGCAGTGGCTACACCTTC	CASSPERTGGSGYTF	TRBV18	.	TRBJ1-2	TRBD1
TGTGCCAGCAGGGCGACAGGGGGCAAAAGCTCCTACGAGCAGTACTTC	CASRATGGKSSYEQYF	TRBV2	.	TRBJ2-7	TRBD1
TGTGCCAGCAGCTCCACTAGCGCGAGCTCCTACAATGAGCAGTTCTTC	CASSSTSASSYNEQFF	TRBV7-9	.	TRBJ2-1	TRBD2
TGTGCCAGCAGCCCAAGGGTCGGGGGGCAGCACGAGCAGTACTTC	CASSPRVGGQHEQYF	TRBV14	.	TRBJ2-7	.